Presented here are 6 T cell receptor beta chains from one specimen sequenced in a study of Graves' ophthalmopathy and Graves' hyperthyroidism. Amplification of the TCR beta CDR3 regions used RNA transcripts (as template). HTBI primers were used in a first-round RT-PCR, which preceded a second-round multiplex PCR. TCRdb processed the multiplex PCR reads anew with MiXCR; each CDR3 protein has one entry. The table includes a few hundred thousand distinct CDR3 sequences, 15% to 20% detected once. The sample taken for sequencing was peripheral blood. Receptors originate from an adult woman with stable Graves' hyperthyroidism.

The chain carries TRBV11-2 and TRBJ2-7; perhaps TRBD2 as D (6 bases). V lost 5 bases, J lost 0 bases, and 14 bases lay in between. CDR3 size: 15 residues. Germline CDR1 SGHAT, CDR2 FQNNGV. The CDR3, as DNA: TGTGCCAGCAGCGTTAGACTAGTGGGCTCCTACGAGCAGTACGTC. Translation gives CASSVRLVGSYEQYV.

The J gene is TRBJ2-7, the V gene TRBV12-3 or TRBV12-4; 9 nucleotides align to TRBD2. The trim removed 0 bases at V and 2 bases at J, leaving 8 bases unmatched. The CDR3 is made up of 17 amino acids. This CDR3 is CASSLALGAGGTYEQYF. The CDR3 DNA follows: TGTGCCAGCAGTTTAGCGCTTGGAGCGGGGGGAACCTACGAGCAGTACTTC.

This clonotype was seen many times. The chain uses TRBV30 and TRBJ1-5, with D perhaps TRBD1 (5 bases). The CDR3 runs 15 residues. Trimming removed 3 bases from V and 0 bases from J, with 12 bases in between. The germline gives CDR1 GTSNPN, CDR2 SVGIG (reference sequence). The CDR3: CAWSKGTDSNQPQHF. CDR3 sequence (DNA): TGTGCCTGGAGCAAGGGGACCGATAGCAATCAGCCCCAGCATTTT.

This clonotype was observed many times. This chain connects TRBV6-8 to TRBJ2-7; 8 bases are a match to TRBD1. CDR3 length: 14 amino acids. Germline CDR1 reads MNHGY; CDR2 reads SAAAGT. V lost 6 bases, J lost 4 bases, and 8 bases stayed unmatched. The CDR3 sequence is CASRRDRINYEQYF. The DNA of the CDR3 is TGTGCCAGCAGACGGGACAGGATAAATTACGAGCAGTACTTC.

This clonotype was recorded many times. This rearrangement joins TRBV28 to TRBJ1-5; TRBD1 agrees at 8 bases. The CDR3 is made up of 15 amino acids. Germline values: CDR1 MDHEN, CDR2 SYDVKM. The trim removed 3 bases at V and 5 bases at J, leaving 6 bases unmatched. The chain's CDR3 is CASSFLDRVDQPQHF. The CDR3 bases are TGTGCCAGCAGTTTTTTGGACAGGGTAGATCAGCCCCAGCATTTT.

This clonotype appeared many times. This chain links TRBV28 with TRBJ2-7, with D unresolved. The CDR3 contains 14 residues. V was shortened by 2 bases and J by 2 bases, with 10 bases between the two germline ends. Germline CDR1 MDHEN, CDR2 SYDVKM. CDR3 region: CASSLTRRTYEQYF. In DNA, the CDR3 is TGTGCCAGCAGTTTAACACGCCGAACCTACGAGCAGTACTTC.